This T cell receptor (beta chain) was captured by sequencing in a study of technical replicates of blood from a handful of donors. The assay was immunoSEQ multiplex PCR, and TCRdb's table has in-frame clones only and misses some. The sample has around 68,000 clones; 91% are singletons. The CDR3 loop spans 16 amino acids. Germline V gene data show CDR1 as SGHNT and CDR2 as YYREEE (reference sequence). Unmatched junction bases numbered 7, after V lost 4 bases and J lost 0 bases. Sequences were obtained from T cells isolated from PBMCs. This sequence was found in a human donor in good health. Some clones in this sample may be carry-over from other donors' samples. The chain has TRBV5-4 and TRBJ2-5, with 9 bases that match TRBD2. CDR3 nucleotide sequence: TGTGCCAGCAGCCTGGGCCTAGCGGGGTACCAAGAGACCCAGTACTTC. Protein sequence: CASSLGLAGYQETQYF.